These 21 T cell receptor beta chains originate from one sample sequenced in a study of control samples from healthy donors and cancer patients. Sequenced by immunoSEQ multiplex PCR; TCRdb stores in-frame clones only, minus some. The sample includes fewer than 200,000 clones, roughly 93% of them seen just once. Sequencing was performed on blood. These receptors all stem from a woman aged 60-75 years in good health.

The gene calls are TRBV6-5 and TRBJ2-2; perhaps TRBD1 as D (5 bases). This CDR3 contains 15 residues. The germline V gene has CDR1 MNHEY and CDR2 SVGAGI. V was shortened by 5 bases and J by 0 bases, with 10 bases between the two germline ends. CDR3 in DNA: TGTGCCAGCAGTCCAGGGTTCGCGAACACCGGGGAGCTGTTTTTT. Its translation is CASSPGFANTGELFF.

Only one count was recorded for this clone. The chain is built from TRBV25-1 and TRBJ2-7; D is uncertain. Germline CDR1 reads MGHDK; CDR2 reads SYGVNS. The ends were cut back, 4 bases at V and 0 bases at J, with 13 bases in the middle. This CDR3 region has 15 residues. The CDR3 DNA sequence: TGTGCCAGCAGTGCTTCGACTGCCATCTCCTACGAGCAGTACTTC. Its translation: CASSASTAISYEQYF.

The V and J genes are TRBV19 and TRBJ1-6; D remains ambiguous. The length of the CDR3 is 14 residues. CDR1 is LNHDA, CDR2 SQIVND, per germline (reference sequence). The ends were cut back, 3 bases at V and 6 bases at J, with 9 bases in the middle. This CDR3 is CASSMGQSNSPLHF. The CDR3 coding sequence is TGTGCCAGTAGTATGGGCCAGAGTAATTCACCCCTCCACTTT.

V gene TRBV6-6 combines with J gene TRBJ1-2; 9 bases are a match to TRBD1. Germline assignment: CDR1 MNHNY and CDR2 SVGAGI (reference sequence). V lost 8 bases, J lost 1 base, and 5 bases stayed unmatched. The CDR3 extends over 14 amino acids. CDR3 nucleotides: TGTGCCAGCCGGGGGGACAGGGTTAACTATGGCTACACCTTC. Amino acids: CASRGDRVNYGYTF.

The CDR3 reads CASSFLTGEKLFF. In nucleotides, the CDR3 is TGTGCCAGCAGTTTTCTCACGGGGGAAAAACTGTTTTTT. This chain uses TRBV27 with TRBJ1-4; D not certain. CDR1 and CDR2 (germline): MNHEY, SMNVEV (reference sequence). Trimming pared 3 bases from V and 8 bases from J, leaving 10 bases between. The CDR3 runs to 13 residues.

J is TRBJ1-1 and V is TRBV2; D gene unclear. CDR1 and CDR2 (germline): SNHLY, FYNNEI. The ends were cut back, 4 bases at V and 1 base at J, with 4 bases in the middle. This CDR3 region has 12 residues. The CDR3 DNA sequence: TGTGCCAGCAGTGTCTGGAACACTGAAGCTTTCTTT. Translation gives CASSVWNTEAFF.

V usage is TRBV7-9 and J usage is TRBJ1-5; D might be TRBD1 (5 bases). The CDR3 is 16 amino acids. Trimming took off 1 base at V and 6 bases at J, with 16 bases between the two ends. Germline V gene data show CDR1 as SEHNR and CDR2 as FQNEAQ (reference sequence). In DNA, the CDR3 is TGTGCCAGCAGCTTAGAGTGGACGGAGGGGACTCAGCCCCAGCATTTT. This translates into CASSLEWTEGTQPQHF.

This rearrangement joins TRBV6-5 to TRBJ2-2; 7 bases map to TRBD2. From germline, CDR1 is MNHEY and CDR2 SVGAGI. Trimming at V came to 4 bases and at J to 1 base, leaving 0 bases not matched to a gene. The CDR3 contains 14 residues. CDR3: CASSSGGNTGELFF. As DNA, the CDR3 is TGTGCCAGCAGTTCGGGGGGGAACACCGGGGAGCTGTTTTTT.

The CDR3 loop is CASSRGTANTEAFF. DNA of the CDR3: TGTGCCAGCAGTCGAGGGACTGCGAACACTGAAGCTTTCTTT. V gene TRBV6-5 combines with J gene TRBJ1-1; D possibly corresponds to TRBD1 (5 bases). V gave up 5 bases and J gave up 1 base, with 11 bases separating them. Germline loops: CDR1 MNHEY, CDR2 SVGAGI. The length of the CDR3 is 14 residues.

The chain carries TRBV5-1 and TRBJ1-1, with D tentatively TRBD1 (5 bases). Germline CDR1 reads SGHRS; CDR2 reads YFSETQ. The V and J ends lost 4 bases and 5 bases respectively, with 12 bases between them. This CDR3 contains 13 residues. The CDR3 DNA reads TGCGCCAGCAGCATCACCGAGGGGACTGAAGCTTTCTTT. Amino acid sequence: CASSITEGTEAFF.

This clone has a single count. The chain joins TRBV10-2 to TRBJ1-2; no clear D gene. Trimming removed 4 bases at V and 7 bases at J, with 13 bases between. CDR1 is WSHSY and CDR2 is SAAADI in the germline V gene. The CDR3 length is 13 residues. This chain's CDR3 is CASSVGGSGGYTF. CDR3 in DNA: TGCGCCAGCAGTGTGGGTGGATCGGGTGGCTACACCTTC.

The genes are TRBV18 and TRBJ2-5; D is undetermined. Between the trimmed V and J ends, which lost 1 base and 5 bases, there was a span of 8 bases. In germline, CDR1 is KGHSH, CDR2 LQKENI. CDR3 size: 13 residues. CDR3 region: CASSPLFRETQYF. Here the CDR3 DNA reads TGTGCCAGCTCACCACTCTTTCGGGAGACCCAGTACTTC.

The chain combines TRBV27 with TRBJ2-1, with TRBD1 matching over 7 bases. CDR1 and CDR2 (germline): MNHEY, SMNVEV (reference sequence). The CDR3 totals 14 residues. V dropped 4 bases and J dropped 3; count of bases not matched to a gene: 3. The CDR3: CASSSRTGYNEQFF. The CDR3, as DNA: TGTGCCAGCAGTTCACGGACAGGCTACAATGAGCAGTTCTTC.

The chain employs TRBV12-5 and TRBJ1-5; D may be TRBD1 (6 bases). CDR1 and CDR2 (germline): LGHNT, FRNRAP. Trimming removed 1 base at V and 0 bases at J, with 16 bases between. This CDR3 contains 18 residues. For the CDR3, the DNA is TGTGCTAGTGGTTTGGGACAGGAGACCCCGAGTAGCAATCAGCCCCAGCATTTT. Protein: CASGLGQETPSSNQPQHF.

The V and J genes are TRBV3-1 (or the pseudogene TRBV3-2) and TRBJ2-7; possibly TRBD1 or TRBD2 for D (5 bases each). This CDR3 is 13 amino acids long. Germline V CDR1 and CDR2: LGHDT, YNNKEL (reference sequence). Trimming removed 6 bases at V and 7 bases at J, with 16 bases between. CDR3 region: CASSRTGAREQYF. CDR3 bases: TGTGCCAGCAGTCGGACCGGGGCGAGGGAGCAGTACTTC.

The rearrangement links TRBV3-1 (or the pseudogene TRBV3-2) to TRBJ1-6; 9 bases align to TRBD1. CDR1 is LGHDT and CDR2 is YNNKEL in the germline V gene (reference sequence). Unmatched junction bases numbered 6, after V lost 4 bases and J lost 11 bases. The CDR3 has 14 residues. The CDR3 sequence is CASSPGQGRTPLHF. CDR3 nucleotide sequence: TGTGCCAGCAGCCCCGGACAGGGGAGGACACCCCTCCACTTT.

The J gene is TRBJ1-4, the V gene TRBV7-2; 8 positions match TRBD1. Losses at the gene ends were 4 bases for V and 8 bases for J; bases not matched to a gene: 15. Germline loops: CDR1 SGHTA, CDR2 FQGNSA. CDR3 length equals 17 residues. The CDR3 is CASSSGTGEEAWEKLFF. CDR3 sequence (DNA): TGTGCCAGCAGCTCCGGGACAGGTGAAGAAGCTTGGGAAAAACTGTTTTTT.

This chain joins TRBV4-3 and TRBJ1-1; TRBD1 aligns across 12 bases. The CDR3 loop spans 16 amino acids. V lost 3 bases, J lost 11 bases, and 13 bases stayed unmatched. Germline values: CDR1 LGHNA, CDR2 YSLEER. This chain's CDR3 is CASSQETGTGGFWAFF. As DNA, the CDR3 is TGCGCCAGCAGCCAGGAAACCGGGACAGGGGGCTTCTGGGCTTTCTTT.

V and J are TRBV14 and TRBJ2-7; D possibly corresponds to TRBD2 (5 bases). Germline V gives CDR1 SGHDN, CDR2 FVKESK. Trimming pared 0 bases from V and 2 bases from J, leaving 14 bases between. The CDR3 runs to 16 residues. The chain's CDR3 is CASSQDSGSKTYEQYF. In DNA, the CDR3 is TGTGCCAGCAGCCAAGATAGTGGGAGCAAAACCTACGAGCAGTACTTC.

This chain joins TRBV5-8 and TRBJ1-2; the D gene is possibly TRBD1 (6 bases). Looked up from germline, CDR1 is SGHTS and CDR2 is YDEGEE. This CDR3 is built from 15 residues. The V gene lost 0 bases and the J gene lost 0 bases, with 9 bases spanning the gap. The CDR3 loop is CASSLDWTANYGYTF. CDR3 DNA: TGTGCCAGCAGCTTGGATTGGACAGCTAACTATGGCTACACCTTC.

The gene calls are TRBV9 and TRBJ2-5; TRBD2 matches 10 bases. V lost 1 base and J lost 5; bases outside the gene matches: 5. Germline V gene data show CDR1 as SGDLS and CDR2 as YYNGEE. The CDR3 runs 15 residues. The CDR3 region is CASSVLAGAGETQYF. As DNA, the CDR3 is TGTGCCAGCAGCGTACTAGCGGGGGCCGGGGAGACCCAGTACTTC.